This T cell receptor (beta chain) came from a study of shared clonotypes between healthy human individuals. Profiling relied on immunoSEQ multiplex PCR, and the TCRdb table lists in-frame clones only, not all of them. Seen here are roughly 1,800,000 clones, over 85% observed once, and the top ten hold approximately 1.2%. CD45RO-negative CD8 cells positively selected for CCR7 made up the naive population, which excluded terminally differentiated effector memory CD45RA+ cells. Input material: naive CD8+ T cells sorted from blood. The origin of this receptor is a man between 18 and 29 years old in good health.

For the CDR3, the DNA is TGCGCCAGCACCCATTCACCCCTCCACTTT. Translating it yields CASTHSPLHF. The rearrangement uses TRBV23-1 and TRBJ1-6; no clear D. TRBV23-1 is marked as an open reading frame, function uncertain. The CDR3 is 10 residues long. Trimming removed 7 bases from V and 8 bases from J, with 3 bases in between.